This TCR beta chain came from a study of blood T cells in healthy people across ages. Next came a second PCR, run for 7 to 11 cycles, which used a sample-barcoded 5' primer along with a J-beta primer mix. Every sample gave at least 2.5 million paired-end reads containing CDR3. Using its own MiXCR run on the 5' RACE reads, TCRdb lists one record per CDR3 protein. Of 800,000 to 950,000 distinct CDR3 sequences in the sample, around 48% are singletons; the top ten hold 13%. A minimum of 5 micrograms of total RNA was extracted per sample. With respect to this clonotype: Its antigen is currently unknown.

The CDR3 consists of 15 residues. From germline, CDR1 is LGHDT and CDR2 YNNKEL (reference sequence). V gave up 2 bases and J gave up 7 bases; unmatched junction bases: 9. Overall study results and limits: Diversity was higher, and naive CD4+ cells more numerous, in long-lived donors than in aged donors.

The material sequenced was blood. The source is a man aged 25-45 years in good health. The V call is TRBV3-1, the J call TRBJ2-7; 9 positions match TRBD2. Written as DNA, the CDR3 is TGTGCCAGCAGCCAATTTCTAGCGGGGACCAATGAGCAGTACTTC. This gives the protein CASSQFLAGTNEQYF.